This TCR beta chain was sequenced during a study of T cell responses to AZD1222 COVID-19 vaccine. Study-level points and caveats: CD4 TCRs associated with vaccination spanned spike, dominating at 160-218 and 743-854. As reported, nearly half of all spike-specific TCRs target variant regions that are unmutated. Just a handful of AZD1222 recipients tested seropositive at baseline.

Assay used: immunoSEQ multiplex PCR; TCRdb lists only in-frame clones, some missing. The sample comprises some 150,000 clones, more than 75% of which are singletons, and over 4% rests with the top ten. This CDR3 spans 16 amino acids. Trimming took off 3 bases at V and 3 bases at J, with 15 bases between the two ends. Per the germline V gene, CDR1 is SGHVS and CDR2 is FQNEAQ. Concerning this clone itself: Its antigen is undetermined.

The chain carries TRBV7-8 and TRBJ1-5, with D uncertain. This receptor was taken from an adult who received the AZD1222 COVID-19 vaccine. Sequencing used peripheral blood, obtained 28 days after the second AZD1222 dose. CDR3 DNA: TGTGCCAGCAGCTTGGAAGGGTTAGGGCTCAATCAGCCCCAGCATTTT. Amino acid sequence: CASSLEGLGLNQPQHF.